This TCR beta chain emerged from a study of early T cells in non-severe SARS-CoV-2 infection. Overall study results and limits: There was a bias toward anti-spike CD8 responses in VDJdb matching, which missed private and CD4 specificities.

In TCRdb, the 5' RACE reads were re-called with MiXCR into one record per CDR3 protein. The sample holds around 21,000 distinct CDR3 sequences, about 5.7% seen once. Comments on this clonotype: Antigen unknown.

Sequenced here: whole blood, sampled at baseline. The source is an adult who was a healthcare worker with PCR-confirmed SARS-CoV-2 infection or an uninfected control (not recorded which).

CDR3 in amino acids: CASTNGGRSYNEQFF. The CDR3 DNA reads as TGTGCCAGCACCAACGGGGGACGTTCCTACAATGAGCAGTTCTTC. The J gene is TRBJ2-1, the V gene TRBV7-9; D may be TRBD2 (6 bases). This CDR3 region has 15 residues. CDR1 and CDR2 (germline): SEHNR, FQNEAQ (reference sequence). V was cut by 7 bases and J by 1 base, with 14 bases left in between.